The T cell receptor (beta chain) described here comes from a study of blood T cell repertoires in COVID-19. About the research overall: Italy, Spain and the United States were the sources of the convalescent and acute COVID-19 samples. In each case, the material was cDNA or gDNA derived from T cells, B-cell-depleted T cells, or PBMCs.

V lost 8 bases and J lost 3, with 16 bases in between. CDR3 length: 14 residues. CDR1 is LNHDA, CDR2 SQIVND, per germline (reference sequence). Symptom resolution, clearance, or two negative PCRs marked donors in Cohort 3 as recovered. In the authors' methods: Cell counts per sample came from amplifying reference gene primers. The protocol was immunoSEQ multiplex PCR, while the TCRdb copy is restricted to in-frame clones and leaves out a portion. V, J and clone size were drawn from that table, and D and trimming were deduced from the DNA. The sample gives 450,000 to 500,000 clones, 87% of which show up once; about 0.7% is in the top ten.

The chain employs TRBV19 and TRBJ1-1; D might be TRBD1 (5 bases). Sample: PBMCs or T cells enriched from blood (not recorded which). The TCR comes from a woman aged 18-29 years who had recovered from COVID-19. The CDR3 loop reads CASCTQGGYTEAFF. The DNA for the CDR3 is TGTGCCAGTTGTACTCAGGGAGGGTACACTGAAGCTTTCTTT.